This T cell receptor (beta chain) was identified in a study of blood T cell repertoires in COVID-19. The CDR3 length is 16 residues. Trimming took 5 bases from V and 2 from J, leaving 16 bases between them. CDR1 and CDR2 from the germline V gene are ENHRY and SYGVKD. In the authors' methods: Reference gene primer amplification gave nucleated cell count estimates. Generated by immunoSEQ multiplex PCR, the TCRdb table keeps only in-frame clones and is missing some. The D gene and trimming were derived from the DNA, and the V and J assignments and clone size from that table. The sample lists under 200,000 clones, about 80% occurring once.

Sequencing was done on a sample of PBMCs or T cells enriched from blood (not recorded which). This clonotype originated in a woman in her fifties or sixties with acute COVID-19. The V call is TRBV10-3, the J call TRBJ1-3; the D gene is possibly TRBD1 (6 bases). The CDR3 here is CAISNRQVLAGNTIYF. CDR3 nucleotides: TGTGCCATCAGTAACCGACAGGTTTTGGCTGGAAACACCATATATTTT.